These 11 T cell receptor beta chains were sequenced from one sample in a study of cytomegalovirus exposure and HLA in healthy donors (dated by TCRdb to 2017 to 2019). The method was the immunoSEQ multiplex PCR assay. For the multiplex PCR, a mixture combining 60 forward primers for TCR Vbeta segments and 13 reverse primers for TCR Jbeta segments was used. In its TCRdb copy, this immuneACCESS table keeps in-frame sequences only and misses some clones. Where compared with another copy, unresolved V genes explain less than half of these, and the others have no known cause. The sample's table lists a count of about 130,000 clones. Roughly 2% of the sample belongs to the ten largest clones. Sequenced material: PBMCs. Source of these receptors: a man in his forties in good health and CMV-seronegative.

The chain uses TRBV4-1 and TRBJ2-1, with 7 nucleotides matching TRBD2. V dropped 4 bases and J dropped 0; count of bases not matched to a gene: 6. Germline V CDR1 and CDR2: MGHRA, YSYEKL. The CDR3 runs to 16 residues. In nucleotides, the CDR3 is TGCGCCAGCAGCCCCTGGGGGGGAGACTCCTACAATGAGCAGTTCTTC. Translated: CASSPWGGDSYNEQFF.

The rearrangement joins TRBV6-4 to TRBJ2-1; maybe TRBD1 (5 bases). V was trimmed by 3 bases and J by 2 bases, leaving 5 bases between them. The CDR3 is 13 residues long. Germline V gene sequence: CDR1 MRHNA, CDR2 SNTAGT. CDR3 in DNA: TGTGCCAGCAGTGAGGACACCTACAATGAGCAGTTCTTC. This sequence encodes CASSEDTYNEQFF.

This rearrangement joins TRBV7-8 to TRBJ1-4, with TRBD1 as a possible D gene (5 bases). The V gene lost 5 bases and the J gene lost 4 bases, with 14 bases spanning the gap. The CDR3 has 15 residues. Germline V gene data show CDR1 as SGHVS and CDR2 as FQNEAQ. The CDR3 DNA reads as TGTGCCAGCAGCAAAACAGGAGTTTTTAATGAAAAACTGTTTTTT. This gives the protein CASSKTGVFNEKLFF.

V gene TRBV30 combines with J gene TRBJ2-4; no clear D. Germline CDR1 is GTSNPN and CDR2 is SVGIG (reference sequence). The CDR3 is 14 amino acids. Trimming removed 3 bases from V and 8 bases from J, with 17 bases in between. CDR3: CAWRTLRLVDIQYF. For the CDR3, the DNA is TGTGCCTGGAGGACCCTCAGACTCGTTGACATTCAGTACTTC.

The chain employs TRBV6-5 and TRBJ2-2, with a tentative D call TRBD2 (7 bases). This CDR3 has 15 amino acids. Germline V gives CDR1 MNHEY, CDR2 SVGAGI. With 10 bases removed from V and 2 bases from J, the gap between germline ends came to 17 bases. CDR3 loop: CATTIGGGNTGELFF. The CDR3 nucleotides are TGTGCCACCACAATAGGGGGGGGCAACACCGGGGAGCTGTTTTTT.

V is TRBV29-1 and J is TRBJ2-1, with TRBD1 matching 8 bases. Germline CDR1 is SQVTM and CDR2 is ANQGSEA. This CDR3 region has 14 residues. Trimming took 4 bases from V and 6 from J; bases not matched to a gene: 8. CDR3 sequence: CSVVGQGKLNEQFF. DNA for the CDR3: TGCAGCGTTGTTGGACAGGGTAAACTCAATGAGCAGTTCTTC.

V and J are TRBV28 and TRBJ2-6; D unclear. The germline CDR1 and CDR2 sequences are MDHEN and SYDVKM. With 9 bases removed from V and 1 base from J, the gap between germline ends came to 4 bases. This CDR3 spans 12 amino acids. This CDR3 reads CASISGANVLTF. The CDR3 bases are TGTGCCAGTATATCTGGGGCCAACGTCCTGACTTTC.

The chain couples TRBV5-1 to TRBJ1-1; 11 bases are shared with TRBD1. The CDR3 is made up of 14 amino acids. V was clipped by 2 bases and J by 11 bases; unmatched bases: 8. Germline V lookup: CDR1 SGHRS, CDR2 YFSETQ. CDR3 nucleotides: TGCGCCAGCAGCTTTGGGGACAGGGGGTTGGGGGCTTTCTTT. Protein sequence: CASSFGDRGLGAFF.

The V and J genes are TRBV27 and TRBJ2-7; 8 bases are a match to TRBD1. V dropped 5 bases and J dropped 0; count of bases not matched to a gene: 12. The CDR3 has 17 residues. The germline CDR1 and CDR2 sequences are MNHEY and SMNVEV (reference sequence). The CDR3 is CASSPGTGEHSSYEQYF. The CDR3 DNA reads TGTGCCAGCAGTCCCGGGACAGGAGAACATAGCTCCTACGAGCAGTACTTC.

The rearrangement uses TRBV2 and TRBJ2-7, with TRBD1 matching over 9 bases. CDR3 length: 14 amino acids. Germline V gene sequence: CDR1 SNHLY, CDR2 FYNNEI. V lost 5 bases, J lost 3 bases, and 5 bases stayed unmatched. This chain's CDR3 is CASSPDRGIYEQYF. The CDR3 DNA sequence: TGTGCCAGCAGTCCGGACAGGGGCATCTACGAGCAGTACTTC.

The chain employs TRBV28 and TRBJ1-2; the D gene is possibly TRBD1 (6 bases). Germline CDR1 is MDHEN and CDR2 is SYDVKM. There are 13 residues in the CDR3. V lost 6 bases, J lost 8 bases, and 16 bases lay in between. CDR3 sequence (DNA): TGTGCCAGCAGATTGTGGCAGGGGCAAGGCTACACCTTC. Translating gives CASRLWQGQGYTF.